Here is one T cell receptor beta chain with its context. Antigen: not known. One junction end disagrees with the germline gene, perhaps due to a read error. Sequencing used immunoSEQ multiplex PCR; TCRdb keeps in-frame clones, though not all of them. Seen here are about 100,000 clones, approximately 88% observed once, and the top ten hold about 6.6%. The CDR3 contains 14 residues. The germline gives CDR1 LNHDA, CDR2 SQIVND (reference sequence). This sample was included in a study of T cell responses to AZD1222 COVID-19 vaccine. General study results and limits: The number of AZD1222 recipients seropositive at baseline was only 6 or 7. Increased Spike-specific TCR breadth and depth were observed after two AZD1222 doses. Spike regions recognized by vaccine-associated CD4 TCRs spanned the protein, led by 160-218 and 743-854. It should be noted that donors were predominantly white British and more often female, and clonal diversity was possibly underestimated.

Sample: peripheral blood, taken on day 0 of AZD1222 vaccination. The source of this sequence is an adult in good health. The J gene is TRBJ2-1, the V gene TRBV19; TRBD2 matches at 9 bases. The CDR3: CATISGSSSNEQFF. As DNA, the CDR3 is TGTGCCACCATTAGCGGGAGCTCCTCCAATGAGCAGTTCTTC. Supplemented by reference TRBV19 and TRBJ2-1, the full variable domain reads DGGITQSPKYLFRKEGQNVTLSCEQNLNHDAMYWYRQDPGQGLRLIYYSQIVNDFQKGDIAEGYSVSREKKESFPLTVTSAQKNPTAFYLCATISGSSSNEQFFGPGTRLTVL.